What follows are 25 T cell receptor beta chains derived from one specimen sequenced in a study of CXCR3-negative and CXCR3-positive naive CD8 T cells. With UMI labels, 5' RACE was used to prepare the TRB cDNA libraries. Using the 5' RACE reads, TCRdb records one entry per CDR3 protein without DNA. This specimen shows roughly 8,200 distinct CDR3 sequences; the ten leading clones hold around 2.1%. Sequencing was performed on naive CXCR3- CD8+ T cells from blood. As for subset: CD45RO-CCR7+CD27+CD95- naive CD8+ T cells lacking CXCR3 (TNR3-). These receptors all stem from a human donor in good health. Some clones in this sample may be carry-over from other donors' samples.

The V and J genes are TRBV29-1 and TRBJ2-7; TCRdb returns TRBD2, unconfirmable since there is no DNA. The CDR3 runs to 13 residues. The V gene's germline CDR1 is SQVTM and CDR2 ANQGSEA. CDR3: CSVGTGTSYEQYF.

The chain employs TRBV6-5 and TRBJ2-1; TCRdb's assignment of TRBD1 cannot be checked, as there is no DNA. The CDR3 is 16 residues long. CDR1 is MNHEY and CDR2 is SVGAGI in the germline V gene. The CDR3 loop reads CASSYSEPAGGTEQFF.

The CDR3 loop is CASSLSSKTYSYNEQFF. This chain links TRBV11-1 with TRBJ2-1. Germline CDR1 SGHAT, CDR2 FQDESV (reference sequence). This CDR3 contains 17 residues.

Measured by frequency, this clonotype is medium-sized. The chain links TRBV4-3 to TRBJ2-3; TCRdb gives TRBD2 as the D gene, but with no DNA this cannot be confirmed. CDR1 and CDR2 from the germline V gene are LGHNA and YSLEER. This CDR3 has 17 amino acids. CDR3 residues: CASSQDLYSGNPDTQYF.

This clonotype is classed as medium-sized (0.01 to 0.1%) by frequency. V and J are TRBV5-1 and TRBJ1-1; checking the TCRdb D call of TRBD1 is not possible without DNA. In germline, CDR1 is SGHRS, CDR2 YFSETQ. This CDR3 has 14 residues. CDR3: CASSSRLGGTEAFF. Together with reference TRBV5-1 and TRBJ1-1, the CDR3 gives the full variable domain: KAGVTQTPRYLIKTRGQQVTLSCSPISGHRSVSWYQQTPGQGLQFLFEYFSETQRNKGNFPGRFSGRQFSNSRSEMNVSTLELGDSALYLCASSSRLGGTEAFFGQGTRLTVV.

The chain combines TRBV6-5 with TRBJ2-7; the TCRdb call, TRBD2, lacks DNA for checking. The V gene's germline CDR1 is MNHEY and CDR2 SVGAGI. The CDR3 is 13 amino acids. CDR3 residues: CASRRGSSYEQYF.

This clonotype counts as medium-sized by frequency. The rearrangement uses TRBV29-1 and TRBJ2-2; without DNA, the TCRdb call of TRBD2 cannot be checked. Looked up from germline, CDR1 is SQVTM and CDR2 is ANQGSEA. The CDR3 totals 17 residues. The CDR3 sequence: CSVEGLAGAPNTGELFF.

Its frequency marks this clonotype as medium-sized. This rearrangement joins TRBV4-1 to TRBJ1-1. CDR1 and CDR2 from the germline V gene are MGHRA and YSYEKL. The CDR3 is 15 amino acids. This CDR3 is CASSQDTSGGTEAFF.

The CDR3: CASSSSTPGQGLDEQFF. J is TRBJ2-1 and V is TRBV5-6; TCRdb gives TRBD1 as the D gene, but with no DNA this cannot be confirmed. CDR1 and CDR2 (germline): SGHDT, YYEEEE. There are 17 residues in the CDR3. The complete variable domain, with remaining parts taken from reference TRBV5-6 and TRBJ2-1, reads DAGVTQSPTHLIKTRGQQVTLRCSPKSGHDTVSWYQQALGQGPQFIFQYYEEEERQRGNFPDRFSGHQFPNYSSELNVNALLLGDSALYLCASSSSTPGQGLDEQFFGPGTRLTVL.

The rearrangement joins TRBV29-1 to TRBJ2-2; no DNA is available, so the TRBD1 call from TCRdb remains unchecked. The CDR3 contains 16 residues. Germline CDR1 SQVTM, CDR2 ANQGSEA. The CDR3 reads CSVEPGRPGMAGELFF.

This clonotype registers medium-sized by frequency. CDR3 loop: CASSSRDRGSHGYTF. The V and J genes are TRBV7-9 and TRBJ1-2; no DNA is available, so the TRBD1 call from TCRdb remains unchecked. The CDR3 runs 15 residues. The germline V gene has CDR1 SEHNR and CDR2 FQNEAQ (reference sequence).

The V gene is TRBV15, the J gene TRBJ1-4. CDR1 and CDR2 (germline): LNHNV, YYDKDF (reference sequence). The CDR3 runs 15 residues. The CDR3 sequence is CATSRDRQVGEKLFF.

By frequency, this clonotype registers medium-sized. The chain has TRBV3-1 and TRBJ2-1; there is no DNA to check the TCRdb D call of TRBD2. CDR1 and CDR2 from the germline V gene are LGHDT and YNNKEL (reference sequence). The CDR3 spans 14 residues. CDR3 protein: CASSQVRERDEQFF.

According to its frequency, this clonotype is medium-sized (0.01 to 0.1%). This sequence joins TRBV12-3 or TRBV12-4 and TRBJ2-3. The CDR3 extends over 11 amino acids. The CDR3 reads CASSFGNTQYF.

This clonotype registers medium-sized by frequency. The CDR3 region is CASSQGTENEKLFF. This chain uses TRBV4-1 with TRBJ1-4. The CDR3 is made up of 14 amino acids. CDR1 MGHRA and CDR2 YSYEKL come from the germline V gene.

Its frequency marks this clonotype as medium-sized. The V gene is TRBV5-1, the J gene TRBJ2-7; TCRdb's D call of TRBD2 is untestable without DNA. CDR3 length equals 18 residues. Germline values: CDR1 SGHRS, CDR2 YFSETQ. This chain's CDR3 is CASSPGVGTSGREYEQYF.

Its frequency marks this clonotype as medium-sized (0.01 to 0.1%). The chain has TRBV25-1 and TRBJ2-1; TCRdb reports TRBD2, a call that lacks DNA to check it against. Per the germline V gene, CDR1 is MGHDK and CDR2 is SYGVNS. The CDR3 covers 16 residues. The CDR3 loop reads CASSESLAGVDDEQFF. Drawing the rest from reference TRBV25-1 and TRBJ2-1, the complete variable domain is EADIYQTPRYLVIGTGKKITLECSQTMGHDKMYWYQQDPGMELHLIHYSYGVNSTEKGDLSSESTVSRIRTEHFPLTLESARPSHTSQYLCASSESLAGVDDEQFFGPGTRLTVL.

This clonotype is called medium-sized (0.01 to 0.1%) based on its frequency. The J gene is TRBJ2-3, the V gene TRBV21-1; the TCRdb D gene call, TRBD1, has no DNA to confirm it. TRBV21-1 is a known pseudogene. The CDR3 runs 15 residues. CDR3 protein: CASTLRDRRHDTQYF.

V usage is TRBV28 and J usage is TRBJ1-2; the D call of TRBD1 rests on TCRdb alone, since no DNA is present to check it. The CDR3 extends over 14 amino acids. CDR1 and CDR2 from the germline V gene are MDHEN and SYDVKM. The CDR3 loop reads CASSFRDSIYGYTF.

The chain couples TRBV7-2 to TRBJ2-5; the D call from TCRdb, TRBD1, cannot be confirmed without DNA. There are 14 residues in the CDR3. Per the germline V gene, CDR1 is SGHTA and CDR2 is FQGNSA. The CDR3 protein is CASSLGQIQETQYF.

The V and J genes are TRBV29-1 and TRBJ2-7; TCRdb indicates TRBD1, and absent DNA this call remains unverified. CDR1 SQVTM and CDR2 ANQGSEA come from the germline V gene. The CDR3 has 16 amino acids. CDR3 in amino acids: CSVEGDGTNPFYEQYF.

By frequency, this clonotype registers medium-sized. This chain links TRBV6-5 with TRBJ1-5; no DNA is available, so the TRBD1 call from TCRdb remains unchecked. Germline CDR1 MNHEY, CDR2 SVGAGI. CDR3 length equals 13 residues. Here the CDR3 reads CASGQSSNQPQHF.

CDR3 in amino acids: CSATPRGAGETQYF. V usage is TRBV20-1 and J usage is TRBJ2-5; the TCRdb D gene call, TRBD1, has no DNA to confirm it. CDR1 and CDR2 (germline): DFQATT, SNEGSKA (reference sequence). The CDR3 runs 14 residues.

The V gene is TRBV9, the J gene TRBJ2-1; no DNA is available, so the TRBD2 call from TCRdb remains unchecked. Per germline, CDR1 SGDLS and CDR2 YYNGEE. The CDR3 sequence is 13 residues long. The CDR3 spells CASSPRLYNEQFF.

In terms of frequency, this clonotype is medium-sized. The CDR3 reads CASSQARLAGGVEQFF. The chain combines TRBV3-1 with TRBJ2-1; TCRdb's assignment of TRBD2 cannot be checked, as there is no DNA. The CDR3 runs to 16 residues. Per the germline V gene, CDR1 is LGHDT and CDR2 is YNNKEL (reference sequence).